Below are 23 T cell receptor beta chains sequenced from a single sample in a study of cytomegalovirus exposure and HLA in healthy donors. Researchers ran the PCR with 60 Vbeta and 13 Jbeta primers. The repertoire was sequenced with immunoSEQ multiplex PCR; TCRdb's copy has only in-frame clones and lacks some. The sample lists about 190,000 clones, approximately 79% occurring once. Source material: PBMCs. These receptor sequences come from a woman between 18 and 29 years old in good health and CMV-seronegative.

J is TRBJ1-1 and V is TRBV2; 11 bases map to TRBD1. Germline V gene lookup returns CDR1 SNHLY and CDR2 FYNNEI. V shed 6 bases, J shed 1 base, and the junction held 4 bases outside the gene matches. The length of the CDR3 is 15 residues. The CDR3 region is CASSGQGAKNTEAFF. CDR3 bases: TGTGCCAGCAGCGGACAGGGGGCTAAGAACACTGAAGCTTTCTTT.

CDR3 region: CASSFGREYCYEQYF. Written as DNA, the CDR3 is TGTGCCAGCAGTTTTGGGCGGGAGTACTGCTACGAGCAGTACTTC. V gene TRBV28 combines with J gene TRBJ2-7; 7 bases fit TRBD2. This CDR3 comprises 15 residues. Germline CDR1 and CDR2: MDHEN and SYDVKM. The V gene end was trimmed by 3 bases and the J gene end by 3 bases; junction bases not matched to a gene: 8.

J is TRBJ1-1 and V is TRBV15; D unclear. CDR1 and CDR2 from the germline V gene are LNHNV and YYDKDF (reference sequence). Trimming stripped 0 bases from V and 6 bases from J, with 8 bases between. The CDR3 sequence is 13 residues long. The CDR3 DNA is TGTGCCACCAGCAGAGATCAAAGCGCTGAAGCTTTCTTT. It specifies CATSRDQSAEAFF.

This clone was counted only a few times. The identical CDR3 is also encoded by other nucleotide sequences in the sample. J is TRBJ1-2 and V is TRBV2; TRBD1 is a possible D gene (6 bases). Between the trimmed V and J ends, which lost 5 bases and 4 bases, there was a span of 11 bases. This CDR3 contains 13 residues. Germline V gives CDR1 SNHLY, CDR2 FYNNEI. CDR3 loop: CASSLGQPYGYTF. CDR3 bases: TGTGCCAGCAGTTTAGGACAGCCCTATGGCTACACCTTC.

V is TRBV5-8 and J is TRBJ2-7, with a possible D match to TRBD2 (6 bases). Trimming removed 3 bases at V and 0 bases at J, with 10 bases between. CDR3 size: 14 residues. The V gene's germline CDR1 is SGHTS and CDR2 YDEGEE. The CDR3 sequence: CASSSGGASYEQYF. CDR3 coding DNA: TGTGCCAGCAGCTCTGGAGGGGCCTCCTACGAGCAGTACTTC.

This chain links TRBV23-1 with TRBJ1-4; a weak D match, TRBD1 (5 bases). TRBV23-1 has ORF status, its function being uncertain. V was cut by 4 bases and J by 0 bases, with 9 bases left in between. This CDR3 contains 15 residues. The CDR3 coding sequence is TGCGCCAGCAGTCGGAGGGGCCCAACTAATGAAAAACTGTTTTTT. The encoded protein is CASSRRGPTNEKLFF.

The V call is TRBV6-4, the J call TRBJ1-2, with 7 bases aligning to TRBD1. Germline CDR1 reads MRHNA; CDR2 reads SNTAGT. V lost 0 bases and J lost 6; bases outside the gene matches: 13. CDR3 length: 17 residues. The CDR3 DNA reads as TGTGCCAGCAGTGACTCGATGGCGGGACAGTCCGCCGATGGCTACACCTTC. Amino acids: CASSDSMAGQSADGYTF.

This chain uses TRBV5-1 with TRBJ1-6, with TRBD1 matching over 9 bases. Losses at the gene ends were 4 bases for V and 7 bases for J; bases not matched to a gene: 15. Germline values: CDR1 SGHRS, CDR2 YFSETQ. The CDR3 contains 18 residues. The CDR3 protein is CASSTGTGFGSLNSPLHF. The DNA for the CDR3 is TGCGCCAGCAGCACGGGGACAGGGTTTGGCTCTTTGAATTCACCCCTCCACTTT. Full variable domain (remainder filled in from reference TRBV5-1 and TRBJ1-6): KAGVTQTPRYLIKTRGQQVTLSCSPISGHRSVSWYQQTPGQGLQFLFEYFSETQRNKGNFPGRFSGRQFSNSRSEMNVSTLELGDSALYLCASSTGTGFGSLNSPLHFGNGTRLTVT.

The rearrangement links TRBV9 to TRBJ2-3; tentative D call: TRBD1 (5 bases). From germline, CDR1 is SGDLS and CDR2 YYNGEE. This CDR3 is 14 amino acids long. Trimming left V 2 bases short and J 2 bases short, with 9 bases between. The CDR3, as DNA: TGTGCCAGCAGCGTCAGGGTAGTCACAGATACGCAGTATTTT. This encodes CASSVRVVTDTQYF.

This chain connects TRBV28 to TRBJ1-1; D gene ambiguous. Germline values: CDR1 MDHEN, CDR2 SYDVKM. This CDR3 contains 14 residues. V lost 6 bases, J lost 4 bases, and 15 bases lay in between. The CDR3 sequence is CASRLIEGRTEAFF. The DNA for the CDR3 is TGTGCCAGCAGGCTTATCGAGGGTCGCACTGAAGCTTTCTTT. The full variable domain, in which reference TRBV28 and TRBJ1-1 provide the parts outside the CDR3, is DVKVTQSSRYLVKRTGEKVFLECVQDMDHENMFWYRQDPGLGLRLIYFSYDVKMKEKGDIPEGYSVSREKKERFSLILESASTNQTSMYLCASRLIEGRTEAFFGQGTRLTVV.

The DNA of the CDR3 is TGCGCCAGCAGCCAGAGGACTAGCGGGTCCTACGAGCAGTACTTC. Protein product: CASSQRTSGSYEQYF. The chain employs TRBV4-3 and TRBJ2-5; 11 bases agree with TRBD2. The closer fit of TRBJ2-7 to the DNA end suggests the J call may be wrong. This CDR3 spans 15 amino acids. Germline V lookup: CDR1 LGHNA, CDR2 YSLEER.

The chain recombines TRBV28 with TRBJ2-7; 9 nucleotides line up with TRBD2. The germline V gene has CDR1 MDHEN and CDR2 SYDVKM. The V gene end was trimmed by 8 bases and the J gene end by 1 base; junction bases not matched to a gene: 6. The CDR3 runs to 14 residues. The CDR3 sequence is CASCYSGSSYEQYF. CDR3 coding DNA: TGTGCCAGCTGCTATAGCGGGAGTTCCTACGAGCAGTACTTC. The full variable domain, its missing parts supplied by reference TRBV28 and TRBJ2-7, is DVKVTQSSRYLVKRTGEKVFLECVQDMDHENMFWYRQDPGLGLRLIYFSYDVKMKEKGDIPEGYSVSREKKERFSLILESASTNQTSMYLCASCYSGSSYEQYFGPGTRLTVT.

The genes are TRBV4-3 and TRBJ1-2; 7 nucleotides align to TRBD1. The germline V gene has CDR1 LGHNA and CDR2 YSLEER. Trimming removed 0 bases from V and 3 bases from J; junction bases left unmatched: 1. There are 14 residues in the CDR3. CDR3 loop: CASSQDRGDYGYTF. The DNA for the CDR3 is TGCGCCAGCAGCCAAGACAGGGGGGACTATGGCTACACCTTC.

The rearrangement uses TRBV7-2 and TRBJ1-1, with unresolved D. The CDR3 contains 13 residues. CDR1 and CDR2 from the germline V gene are SGHTA and FQGNSA. Trimming cost V 4 bases and J 8 bases, with 14 bases left between them. CDR3 in DNA: TGTGCCAGCAGCTACAGCCCGGCCACCGAAGCTTTCTTT. Its translation is CASSYSPATEAFF.

This clone was detected a few times. The chain is built from TRBV2 and TRBJ1-3; 9 nucleotides align to TRBD1. Germline CDR1 reads SNHLY; CDR2 reads FYNNEI. With V trimmed by 8 bases and J by 4 bases, 9 bases remained unmatched. The CDR3 covers 15 residues. CDR3 DNA sequence: TGTGCCAGCGGATCCGGGACAGGGATAGGAAACACCATATATTTT. Protein product: CASGSGTGIGNTIYF.

The chain carries TRBV11-2 and TRBJ2-1, with a possible D match to TRBD1 (7 bases). The length of the CDR3 is 15 residues. Germline loops: CDR1 SGHAT, CDR2 FQNNGV. Trimming took 5 bases from V and 1 from J, leaving 12 bases between them. The DNA of the CDR3 is TGTGCCAGCAGCAGGCCAGGGGGGTCCTACAATGAGCAGTTCTTC. Protein product: CASSRPGGSYNEQFF.

This chain connects TRBV7-9 to TRBJ1-1; no firm D call. V dropped 5 bases and J dropped 7 bases, with 11 bases sitting between them. This CDR3 is 12 amino acids long. Germline V gene sequence: CDR1 SEHNR, CDR2 FQNEAQ (reference sequence). CDR3 in DNA: TGTGCCAGCAGCGCCCCGAGGAATGAAGCTTTCTTT. Amino acid sequence: CASSAPRNEAFF.

The J gene is TRBJ1-1, the V gene TRBV5-1; 7 bases match TRBD1. The V segment lost 2 bases and the J segment 4 bases; nucleotides outside the gene matches: 26. Per the germline V gene, CDR1 is SGHRS and CDR2 is YFSETQ. This CDR3 spans 21 amino acids. The CDR3 loop reads CASSLPLSGATGPERSTEAFF. Here the CDR3 DNA reads TGCGCCAGCAGCTTACCTCTTTCGGGAGCGACAGGGCCCGAAAGGAGCACTGAAGCTTTCTTT.

The rearrangement joins TRBV13 to TRBJ2-2, with D perhaps matching TRBD2 (6 bases). V was cut by 0 bases and J by 4 bases, with 15 bases left in between. From germline, CDR1 is PRHDT and CDR2 FYEKMQ (reference sequence). This CDR3 has 17 residues. In nucleotides, the CDR3 is TGTGCCAGCAGCTTAGGCCTACTGGGGGGAAGCACCGGGGAGCTGTTTTTT. Translating gives CASSLGLLGGSTGELFF.

This clone turned up a few times. V usage is TRBV28 and J usage is TRBJ2-7; tentative D call: TRBD2 (5 bases). The ends were cut back, 6 bases at V and 2 bases at J, with 11 bases in the middle. The CDR3 runs 13 residues. CDR1 and CDR2 from the germline V gene are MDHEN and SYDVKM. In nucleotides, the CDR3 is TGTGCCAGCAGACCGCCGGGGACCTACGAGCAGTACTTC. It codes for CASRPPGTYEQYF.

This clone was seen only a few times. The rearrangement joins TRBV11-2 to TRBJ1-2; D uncertain. CDR1 and CDR2 (germline): SGHAT, FQNNGV. V shed 3 bases and J shed 7 bases, with 12 bases lying between them. CDR3 length equals 13 residues. CDR3 bases: TGTGCCAGCAGCTTCTCCCAGGTGTCTGGCTACACCTTC. This gives the protein CASSFSQVSGYTF.

The chain recombines TRBV19 with TRBJ1-1, with D perhaps matching TRBD1 (6 bases). Germline CDR1 and CDR2: LNHDA and SQIVND (reference sequence). The CDR3 loop spans 15 amino acids. The V and J ends lost 6 bases and 4 bases respectively, with 18 bases between them. Here the CDR3 DNA reads TGTGCCAGTAGCAGTATTGGTAGGGGGGGCACTGAAGCTTTCTTT. As protein: CASSSIGRGGTEAFF.

The rearrangement links TRBV19 to TRBJ2-6; TRBD1 agrees at 10 bases. Germline V CDR1 and CDR2: LNHDA, SQIVND (reference sequence). This CDR3 region has 16 residues. The ends lost 9 bases at V and 1 base at J; junction bases unmatched: 6. Here the CDR3 reads CASRDRGRSGANVLTF. The CDR3 DNA follows: TGTGCCAGCCGGGACAGGGGAAGGTCTGGGGCCAACGTCCTGACTTTC.